These 24 T cell receptor beta chains were sequenced from one sample in a study of early T cells in non-severe SARS-CoV-2 infection (dated by TCRdb to the early 2020s). The library was produced with 5' RACE. The instrument was a NextSeq 500. TCRdb reworked the public reads: Q25 trimming with fastp, MiXCR clone assembly, productive beta chains retained. Entries that share a CDR3 protein sequence are merged under the most common genes and DNA. Present in this sample are tens of thousands of distinct CDR3 sequences, more than 9% of which were seen just once. 6.5% to 9% of the sample lies in the top ten. The starting material was whole blood, obtained at baseline. These receptors all come from an adult who was a healthcare worker with PCR-confirmed SARS-CoV-2 infection or an uninfected control (not recorded which).

As regards this clonotype: Its ends do not fully match the called genes, so a read error is possible. The chain employs TRBV5-1 and TRBJ2-5; D possibly corresponds to TRBD1 (6 bases). This CDR3 contains 15 residues. Germline assignment: CDR1 SGHRS and CDR2 YFSETQ. The CDR3 sequence: CASSLVGASQETRYF. CDR3 nucleotides: TGCGCCAGCAGCTTGGTGGGGGCGAGCCAAGAGACCCGGTACTTC.

As regards this clonotype: One end of the junction varies from germline; a read error may be responsible. J is TRBJ2-5 and V is TRBV4-1; D is uncertain. Germline V gene data show CDR1 as MGHRA and CDR2 as YSYEKL. The CDR3 contains 15 residues. This CDR3 is CASSQDGYRQETRYF. CDR3 sequence (DNA): TGCGCCAGCAGCCAAGATGGCTATCGACAAGAGACCCGGTACTTC.

The gene calls are TRBV10-3 and TRBJ2-1; 11 nucleotides align to TRBD2. The CDR3 loop spans 11 amino acids. Losses at the gene ends were 6 bases for V and 13 bases for J; bases not matched to a gene: 2. The V gene's germline CDR1 is ENHRY and CDR2 SYGVKD. CDR3 nucleotide sequence: TGTGCCATCAGACTAGCGGGAGAACAGTTCTTC. It yields the protein CAIRLAGEQFF.

This CDR3 is CASSPLSARTDTQYF. CDR3 nucleotide sequence: TGTGCCAGCAGCCCCCTGAGTGCCCGCACAGATACGCAGTATTTT. This sequence joins TRBV2 and TRBJ2-3; no firm D call. Germline CDR1 and CDR2: SNHLY and FYNNEI. The CDR3 extends over 15 amino acids. The V end lost 6 bases, the J end lost 1 base, and 14 bases lay between the germline ends.

This clonotype came up many times. The V call is TRBV19, the J call TRBJ2-2, with 10 bases that match TRBD2. CDR1 and CDR2 from the germline V gene are LNHDA and SQIVND (reference sequence). V lost 3 bases, J lost 7 bases, and 8 bases stayed unmatched. The CDR3 loop spans 16 amino acids. The CDR3, as DNA: TGTGCCAGTAGTATCTCGCCTAGCGGGAGTGTCGGGGAGCTGTTTTTT. Translation gives CASSISPSGSVGELFF.

This clonotype came up many times. J is TRBJ2-5 and V is TRBV28, with unresolved D. CDR1 is MDHEN and CDR2 is SYDVKM in the germline V gene. The CDR3 extends over 13 amino acids. Trimming shortened V by 1 base and J by 0 bases, and 3 bases separated the two germline ends. The CDR3 DNA sequence: TGTGCCAGCAGTTTATCTAACCAAGAGACCCAGTACTTC. This translates into CASSLSNQETQYF.

DNA for the CDR3: TGTGCCAGCAGTAGTCCGGTAGGACGGGGCAATCAGCCCCAGCATTTT. Its translation is CASSSPVGRGNQPQHF. This chain connects TRBV6-2 or TRBV6-3 to TRBJ1-5; D is unclear. Germline CDR1 MNHEY, CDR2 SVGEGT. The V end was cut by 5 bases, the J end by 2 bases, with 16 bases between. This CDR3 comprises 16 residues.

The V and J genes are TRBV5-1 and TRBJ1-4; a weak D match, TRBD1 (6 bases). The V and J ends lost 3 bases and 5 bases respectively, with 17 bases between them. CDR3 length equals 16 residues. Germline CDR1 SGHRS, CDR2 YFSETQ. CDR3 sequence (DNA): TGCGCCAGCAGCTGGGGGCCCTCCGGCGGGAATGAAAAACTGTTTTTT. This sequence encodes CASSWGPSGGNEKLFF.

There are a few counts of this clonotype. The V gene is TRBV9, the J gene TRBJ2-2; no firm D call. Germline V gives CDR1 SGDLS, CDR2 YYNGEE. V was clipped by 3 bases and J by 4 bases, with 13 bases between them. This CDR3 is built from 15 residues. The CDR3 DNA reads TGTGCCAGCAGCGCTGTGGGGTCCTCCACCGGGGAGCTGTTTTTT. Its translation is CASSAVGSSTGELFF.

The rearrangement uses TRBV6-5 and TRBJ2-2; TRBD2 aligns across 11 bases. Germline CDR1 reads MNHEY; CDR2 reads SVGAGI. Trimming removed 8 bases from V and 3 bases from J; junction bases left unmatched: 5. The CDR3 runs to 15 residues. The CDR3: CASALLAGDTGELFF. The CDR3 DNA follows: TGTGCCAGCGCCCTACTAGCGGGAGACACCGGGGAGCTGTTTTTT.

This clonotype has ten or more counts. This chain links TRBV28 with TRBJ2-1, with 13 nucleotides matching TRBD2. With V trimmed by 8 bases and J by 8 bases, 9 bases remained unmatched. Germline CDR1 is MDHEN and CDR2 is SYDVKM. The CDR3 consists of 15 residues. Here the CDR3 DNA reads TGTGCCAGCGCCCCTCCCGGGACTAGCGGGGATGAGCAGTTCTTC. Residues: CASAPPGTSGDEQFF.

This clonotype was seen a handful of times. J is TRBJ2-1 and V is TRBV7-2; D is perhaps TRBD2 (6 bases). The CDR3 consists of 14 residues. Trimming removed 3 bases from V and 4 bases from J, with 10 bases in between. Germline CDR1 SGHTA, CDR2 FQGNSA. CDR3 nucleotides: TGTGCCAGCAGCTTCGGGGCGGGGTACAATGAGCAGTTCTTC. Translation gives CASSFGAGYNEQFF.

The chain joins TRBV6-6 to TRBJ2-7, with 10 bases aligning to TRBD1. After removal of 6 bases from V and 7 bases from J, the junction contained 3 bases not matched to a gene. The CDR3 runs 12 residues. Germline V gene data show CDR1 as MNHNY and CDR2 as SVGAGI (reference sequence). The CDR3 is CASRDRGLEQYF. CDR3 coding DNA: TGTGCCAGCAGAGACAGGGGGCTGGAGCAGTACTTC.

This clonotype has just a few counts. This chain uses TRBV3-1 with TRBJ2-7; perhaps TRBD2 as D (7 bases). V was shortened by 0 bases and J by 10 bases, with 16 bases between the two germline ends. The CDR3 consists of 14 residues. CDR1 LGHDT and CDR2 YNNKEL come from the germline V gene (reference sequence). CDR3 sequence (DNA): TGTGCCAGCAGCCAAGATTTAGGGGGAGCGGGACAGTACTTC. Residues: CASSQDLGGAGQYF.

This clonotype was observed many times. The J gene is TRBJ2-1, the V gene TRBV20-1; no clear D gene. CDR1 and CDR2 from the germline V gene are DFQATT and SNEGSKA (reference sequence). The CDR3 length is 12 residues. The ends were cut back, 3 bases at V and 7 bases at J, with 10 bases in the middle. This CDR3 reads CSARGQINEQFF. The CDR3 region has the DNA TGCAGTGCTAGGGGTCAGATTAATGAGCAGTTCTTC.

In this sample, this clonotype turned up many times. This chain uses TRBV30 with TRBJ2-7; maybe TRBD1 (6 bases). Germline CDR1 reads GTSNPN; CDR2 reads SVGIG (reference sequence). The CDR3 runs to 12 residues. Trimming removed 3 bases from V and 3 bases from J, with 9 bases in between. The CDR3 coding sequence is TGTGCCTGGAGGAGGGGGTACTACGAGCAGTACTTC. It codes for CAWRRGYYEQYF.

This clonotype has ten or more counts. The chain has TRBV9 and TRBJ2-4; no firm D call. Germline assignment: CDR1 SGDLS and CDR2 YYNGEE. The CDR3 length is 13 residues. V dropped 0 bases and J dropped 7 bases, with 8 bases sitting between them. The CDR3 protein is CASSVANGNIQYF. The CDR3 DNA reads TGTGCCAGCAGCGTAGCCAACGGTAACATTCAGTACTTC.

There are a few counts of this clonotype. The genes are TRBV7-3 and TRBJ2-1; 11 bases match TRBD2. Trimming took 1 base from V and 5 from J; bases not matched to a gene: 1. The CDR3 is 15 residues long. Germline CDR1 is SGHTA and CDR2 is FQGTGA. CDR3 nucleotides: TGTGCCAGCAGCTTAATGGGACTAGCGGACAATGAGCAGTTCTTC. This codes for CASSLMGLADNEQFF.

The gene calls are TRBV6-2 or TRBV6-3 and TRBJ2-2; no clear D. The CDR3 is 12 amino acids. Looked up from germline, CDR1 is MNHEY and CDR2 is SVGEGT. V was pared by 0 bases and J by 5 bases, with 1 base between. The CDR3 here is CASSYSTGELFF. The CDR3 region has the DNA TGTGCCAGCAGTTACTCAACCGGGGAGCTGTTTTTT.

This clonotype was recorded a few times. The rearrangement uses TRBV7-9 and TRBJ2-5, with 7 bases lining up with TRBD1. V shed 3 bases, J shed 5 bases, and the junction held 9 bases outside the gene matches. The CDR3 loop spans 15 amino acids. Germline V CDR1 and CDR2: SEHNR, FQNEAQ (reference sequence). CDR3 in DNA: TGTGCCAGCAGCTTCCGACAGGGAGAGGGGGAGACCCAGTACTTC. It is translated as CASSFRQGEGETQYF. Using reference TRBV7-9 and TRBJ2-5 for the parts outside the CDR3, the full variable domain is DTGVSQNPRHKITKRGQNVTFRCDPISEHNRLYWYRQTLGQGPEFLTYFQNEAQLEKSRLLSDRFSAERPKGSFSTLEIQRTEQGDSAMYLCASSFRQGEGETQYFGPGTRLLVL.

There are a few counts of this clonotype. The V gene is TRBV10-2, the J gene TRBJ1-1; 7 bases map to TRBD1. V lost 6 bases to trimming and J lost 2 bases; unmatched junction nucleotides: 9. The CDR3 is 15 amino acids. Germline loops: CDR1 WSHSY, CDR2 SAAADI. CDR3: CASRDPRDSNTEAFF. Here the CDR3 DNA reads TGCGCCAGCAGGGACCCCCGGGACAGCAACACTGAAGCTTTCTTT.

The genes are TRBV15 and TRBJ2-3; 7 positions agree with TRBD1. V was pared by 3 bases and J by 1 base, with 4 bases of the junction left unmatched. The CDR3 consists of 15 residues. Germline V gene sequence: CDR1 LNHNV, CDR2 YYDKDF (reference sequence). For the CDR3, the DNA is TGTGCCACCAGCAGTTGGACAGGAGGCACAGATACGCAGTATTTT. Its translation: CATSSWTGGTDTQYF.

This clonotype was seen only a few times. This chain connects TRBV30 to TRBJ2-7; no firm D call. Per the germline V gene, CDR1 is GTSNPN and CDR2 is SVGIG (reference sequence). Trimming took off 3 bases at V and 2 bases at J, with 8 bases between the two ends. There are 12 residues in the CDR3. As DNA, the CDR3 is TGTGCCTGGAGACGGTGGCCCTACGAGCAGTACTTC. This sequence encodes CAWRRWPYEQYF.

This clonotype was seen ten or more times. The CDR3 DNA sequence: TGTGCCAGCAGCTTAGCTGCGAACACCGGGGAGCTGTTTTTT. This gives the protein CASSLAANTGELFF. The chain combines TRBV11-3 with TRBJ2-2, with D unresolved. V dropped 1 base and J dropped 0 bases, with 3 bases sitting between them. Germline V gene sequence: CDR1 SGHNT, CDR2 YENEEA. The CDR3 is 14 amino acids.